This T cell receptor beta chain was documented in a study of blood T cells in healthy people across ages. Study results and limitations: Investigators treated diversity estimates from one million T cells as underestimates.

Concerning this clonotype itself: Its antigen is as yet unknown.

A sample-barcoded 5' primer and a J-beta primer mix were used in a second PCR of about 7 to 12 cycles. From the 5' RACE reads, TCRdb called clonotypes with MiXCR, one entry per CDR3 protein. The top ten hold roughly a fifth of the sample, which has some 800,000 distinct CDR3 sequences, more than 40% seen once. The CDR3 is 17 amino acids. CDR1 SGHDN and CDR2 FVKESK come from the germline V gene. Germline trimming cut 4 bases from V and 6 bases from J; bases unmatched to any gene: 11. The J gene is TRBJ2-4, the V gene TRBV14, with TRBD2 matching 11 bases. The receptor was isolated from a man aged 60 to 75 in good health. Sequencing input: blood. CDR3 protein: CASSPRLAGSGGNIQYF. CDR3 DNA: TGTGCCAGCAGCCCAAGACTAGCGGGGAGCGGGGGAAACATTCAGTACTTC. Supplemented by reference TRBV14 and TRBJ2-4, the full variable domain reads EAGVTQFPSHSVIEKGQTVTLRCDPISGHDNLYWYRRVMGKEIKFLLHFVKESKQDESGMPNNRFLAERTGGTYSTLKVQPAELEDSGVYFCASSPRLAGSGGNIQYFGAGTRLSVL.